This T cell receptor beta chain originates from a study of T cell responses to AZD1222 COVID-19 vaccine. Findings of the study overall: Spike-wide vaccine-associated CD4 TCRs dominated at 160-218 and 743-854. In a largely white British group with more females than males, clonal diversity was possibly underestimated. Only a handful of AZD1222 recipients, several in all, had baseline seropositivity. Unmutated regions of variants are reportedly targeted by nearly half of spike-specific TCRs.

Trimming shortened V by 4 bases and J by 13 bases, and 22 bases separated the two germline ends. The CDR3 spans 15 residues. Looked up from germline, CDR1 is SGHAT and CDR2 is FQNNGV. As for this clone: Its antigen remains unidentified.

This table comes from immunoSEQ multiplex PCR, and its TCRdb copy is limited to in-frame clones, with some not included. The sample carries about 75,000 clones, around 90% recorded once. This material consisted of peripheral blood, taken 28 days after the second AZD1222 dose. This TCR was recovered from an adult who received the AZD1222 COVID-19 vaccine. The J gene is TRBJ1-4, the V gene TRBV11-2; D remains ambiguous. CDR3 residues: CASSSPSRVDNGLFF. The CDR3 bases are TGTGCCAGCAGCTCCCCGTCTAGGGTGGATAACGGACTGTTTTTT.